This TCR beta chain came from a study of OX40 agonist ivuxolimab in advanced cancers. Using immunoSEQ multiplex PCR, the repertoire was profiled, and TCRdb retains in-frame clones only, with some absent. This sample has roughly 93,000 clones; under 85% occur once, and the top ten carry approximately 5.5%. Germline assignment: CDR1 MNHNY and CDR2 SVGAGI (reference sequence). V lost 4 bases and J lost 1, with 10 bases in between. This CDR3 has 14 residues. The sequenced sample was CD4+ or CD8+ T cells sorted from blood, obtained in a trial of the OX40 agonist ivuxolimab. The V and J genes are TRBV6-6 and TRBJ1-1; a weak D match, TRBD1 (5 bases). The source is an adult with an advanced solid tumor such as melanoma, head and neck, liver or kidney cancer. This CDR3 is CASSSTGQNTEAFF. The CDR3 DNA reads as TGTGCCAGCAGTTCAACAGGACAGAACACTGAAGCTTTCTTT.